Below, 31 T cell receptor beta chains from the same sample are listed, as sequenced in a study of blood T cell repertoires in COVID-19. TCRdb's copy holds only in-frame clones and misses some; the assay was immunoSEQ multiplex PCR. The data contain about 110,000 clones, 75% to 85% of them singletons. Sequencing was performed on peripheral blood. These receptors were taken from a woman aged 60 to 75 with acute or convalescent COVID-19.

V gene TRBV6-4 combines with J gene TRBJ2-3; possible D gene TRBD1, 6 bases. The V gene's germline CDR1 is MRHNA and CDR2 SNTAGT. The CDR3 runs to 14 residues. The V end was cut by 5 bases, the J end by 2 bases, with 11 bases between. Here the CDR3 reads CASSQDSTTDTQYF. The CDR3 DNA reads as TGTGCCAGCAGTCAGGACAGCACCACAGATACGCAGTATTTT.

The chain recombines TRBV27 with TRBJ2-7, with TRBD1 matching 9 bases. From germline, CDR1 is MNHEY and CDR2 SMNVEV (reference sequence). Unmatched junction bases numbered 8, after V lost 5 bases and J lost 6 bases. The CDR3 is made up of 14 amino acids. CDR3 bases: TGTGCCAGCAGTGGGGGACAGGGAGAAGGCGAGCAGTACTTC. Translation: CASSGGQGEGEQYF.

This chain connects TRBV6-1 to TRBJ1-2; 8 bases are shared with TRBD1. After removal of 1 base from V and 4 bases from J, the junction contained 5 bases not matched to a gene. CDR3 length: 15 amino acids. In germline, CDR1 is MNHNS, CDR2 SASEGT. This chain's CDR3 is CASSEEDRVTYGYTF. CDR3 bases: TGTGCCAGCAGTGAAGAGGACAGGGTTACCTATGGCTACACCTTC.

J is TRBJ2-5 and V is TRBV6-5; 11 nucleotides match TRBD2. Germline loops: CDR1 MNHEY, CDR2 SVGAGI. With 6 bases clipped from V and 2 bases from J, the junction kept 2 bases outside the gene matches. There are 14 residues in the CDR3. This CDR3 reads CASRPSGGQETQYF. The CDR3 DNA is TGTGCCAGCAGACCTAGCGGGGGGCAAGAGACCCAGTACTTC.

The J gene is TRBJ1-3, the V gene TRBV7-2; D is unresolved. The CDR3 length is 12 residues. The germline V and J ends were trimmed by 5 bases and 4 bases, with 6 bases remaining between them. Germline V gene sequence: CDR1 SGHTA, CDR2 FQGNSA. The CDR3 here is CASSQSGNTIYF. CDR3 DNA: TGTGCCAGCAGCCAATCCGGAAACACCATATATTTT.

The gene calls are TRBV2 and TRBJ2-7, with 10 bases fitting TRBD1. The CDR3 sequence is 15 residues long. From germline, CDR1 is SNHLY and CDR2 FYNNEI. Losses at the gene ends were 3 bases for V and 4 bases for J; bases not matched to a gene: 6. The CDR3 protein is CASSEGRTGGYEQYF. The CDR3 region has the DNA TGTGCCAGCAGTGAGGGGAGGACAGGGGGTTACGAGCAGTACTTC.

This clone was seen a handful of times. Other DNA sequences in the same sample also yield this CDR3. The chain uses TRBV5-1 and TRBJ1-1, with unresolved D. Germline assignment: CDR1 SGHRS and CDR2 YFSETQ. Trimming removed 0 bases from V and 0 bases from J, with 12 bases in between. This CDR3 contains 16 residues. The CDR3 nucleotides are TGCGCCAGCAGCTTGGTCTCTGGTGCTATGAACACTGAAGCTTTCTTT. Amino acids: CASSLVSGAMNTEAFF.

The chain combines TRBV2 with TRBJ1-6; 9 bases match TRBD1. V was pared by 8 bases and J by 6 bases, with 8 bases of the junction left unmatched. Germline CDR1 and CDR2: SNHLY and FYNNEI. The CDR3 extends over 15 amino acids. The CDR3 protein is CASPGQGSVNSPLHF. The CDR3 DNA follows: TGTGCCAGCCCGGGACAGGGATCGGTTAATTCACCCCTCCACTTT.

The CDR3 protein is CASSETSTLATNEKLFF. In DNA, the CDR3 is TGTGCCAGCAGCGAGACAAGCACCCTGGCAACTAATGAAAAACTGTTTTTT. The chain has TRBV7-2 and TRBJ1-4, with D unclear. The CDR3 is 17 amino acids. The V end was cut by 5 bases, the J end by 0 bases, with 16 bases between. Germline values: CDR1 SGHTA, CDR2 FQGNSA. The full variable domain, with the rest looked up from reference TRBV7-2 and TRBJ1-4, is GAGVSQSPSNKVTEKGKDVELRCDPISGHTALYWYRQSLGQGLEFLIYFQGNSAPDKSGLPSDRFSAERTGGSVSTLTIQRTQQEDSAVYLCASSETSTLATNEKLFFGSGTQLSVL.

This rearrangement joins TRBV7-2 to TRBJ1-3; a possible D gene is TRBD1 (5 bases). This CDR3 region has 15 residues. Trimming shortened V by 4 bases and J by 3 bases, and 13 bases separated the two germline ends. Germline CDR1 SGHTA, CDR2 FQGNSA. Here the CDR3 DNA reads TGTGCCAGCAGCTCCTATGGCGGGGGTGGAAACACCATATATTTT. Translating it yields CASSSYGGGGNTIYF. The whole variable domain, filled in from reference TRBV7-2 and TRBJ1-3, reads GAGVSQSPSNKVTEKGKDVELRCDPISGHTALYWYRQSLGQGLEFLIYFQGNSAPDKSGLPSDRFSAERTGGSVSTLTIQRTQQEDSAVYLCASSSYGGGGNTIYFGEGSWLTVV.

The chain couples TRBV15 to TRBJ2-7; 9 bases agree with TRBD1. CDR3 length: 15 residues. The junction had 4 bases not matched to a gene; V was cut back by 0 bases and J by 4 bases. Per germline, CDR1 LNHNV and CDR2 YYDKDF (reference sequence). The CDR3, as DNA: TGTGCCACCAGCAGAGATAGTGACAGGGGGTACGAGCAGTACTTC. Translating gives CATSRDSDRGYEQYF.

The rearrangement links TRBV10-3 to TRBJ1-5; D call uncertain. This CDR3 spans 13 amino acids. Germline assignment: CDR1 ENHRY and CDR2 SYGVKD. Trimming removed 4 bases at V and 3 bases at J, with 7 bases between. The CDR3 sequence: CAISAEANQPQHF. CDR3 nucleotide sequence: TGTGCCATCAGTGCGGAGGCCAATCAGCCCCAGCATTTT.

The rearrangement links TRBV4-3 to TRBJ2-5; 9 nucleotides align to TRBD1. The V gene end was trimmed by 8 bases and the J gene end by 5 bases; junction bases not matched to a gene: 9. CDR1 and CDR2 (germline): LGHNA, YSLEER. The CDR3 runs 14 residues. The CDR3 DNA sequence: TGCGCCAGCGGCGGGCACGGGACAGGGGAGACCCAGTACTTC. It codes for CASGGHGTGETQYF.

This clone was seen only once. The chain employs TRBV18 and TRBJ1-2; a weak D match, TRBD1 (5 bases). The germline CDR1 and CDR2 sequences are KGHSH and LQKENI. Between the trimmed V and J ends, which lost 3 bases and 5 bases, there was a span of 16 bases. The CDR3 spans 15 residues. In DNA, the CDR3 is TGTGCCAGCTCACCGTACCTGGAGGGGAGTTATGGCTACACCTTC. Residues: CASSPYLEGSYGYTF. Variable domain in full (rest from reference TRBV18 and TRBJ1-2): NAGVMQNPRHLVRRRGQEARLRCSPMKGHSHVYWYRQLPEEGLKFMVYLQKENIIDESGMPKERFSAEFPKEGPSILRIQQVVRGDSAAYFCASSPYLEGSYGYTFGSGTRLTVV.

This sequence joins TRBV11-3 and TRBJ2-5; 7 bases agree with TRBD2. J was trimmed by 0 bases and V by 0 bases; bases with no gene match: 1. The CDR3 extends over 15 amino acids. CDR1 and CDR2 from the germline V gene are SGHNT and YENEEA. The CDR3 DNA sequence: TGTGCCAGCAGCTTAGAGGGGGGGTACCAAGAGACCCAGTACTTC. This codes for CASSLEGGYQETQYF.

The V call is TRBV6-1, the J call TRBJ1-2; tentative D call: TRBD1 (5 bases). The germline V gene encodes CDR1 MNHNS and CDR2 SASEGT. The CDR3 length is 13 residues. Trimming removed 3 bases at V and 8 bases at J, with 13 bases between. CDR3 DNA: TGTGCCAGCAGTGAGGGCAGGGTTGGCGGCTACACCTTC. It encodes CASSEGRVGGYTF.

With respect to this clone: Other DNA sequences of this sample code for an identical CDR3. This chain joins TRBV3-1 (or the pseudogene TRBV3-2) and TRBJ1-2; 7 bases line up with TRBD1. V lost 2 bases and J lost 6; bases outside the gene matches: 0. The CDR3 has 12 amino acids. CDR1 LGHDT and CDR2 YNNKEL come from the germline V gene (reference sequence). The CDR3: CASSQTGDGYTF. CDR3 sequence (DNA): TGTGCCAGCAGCCAAACAGGGGATGGCTACACCTTC.

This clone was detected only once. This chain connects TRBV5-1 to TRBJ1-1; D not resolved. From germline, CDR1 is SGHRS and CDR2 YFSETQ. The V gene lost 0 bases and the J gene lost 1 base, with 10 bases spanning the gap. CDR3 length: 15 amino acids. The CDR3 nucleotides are TGCGCCAGCAGCTTGGCCGCGACTGGGAACACTGAAGCTTTCTTT. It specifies CASSLAATGNTEAFF.

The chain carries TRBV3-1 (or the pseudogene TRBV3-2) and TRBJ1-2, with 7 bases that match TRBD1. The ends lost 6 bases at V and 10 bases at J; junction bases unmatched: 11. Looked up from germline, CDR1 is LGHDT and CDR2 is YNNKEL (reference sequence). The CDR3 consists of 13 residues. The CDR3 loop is CASSQTGVFDYTF. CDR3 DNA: TGTGCCAGCAGTCAAACAGGGGTTTTCGACTACACCTTC.

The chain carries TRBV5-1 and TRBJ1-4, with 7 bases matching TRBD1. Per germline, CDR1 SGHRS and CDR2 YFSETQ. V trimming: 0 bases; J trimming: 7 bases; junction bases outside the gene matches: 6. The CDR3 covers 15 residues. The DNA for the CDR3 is TGCGCCAGCAGCTTGGCCGGTCAGGGGGGTGAAAAACTGTTTTTT. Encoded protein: CASSLAGQGGEKLFF.

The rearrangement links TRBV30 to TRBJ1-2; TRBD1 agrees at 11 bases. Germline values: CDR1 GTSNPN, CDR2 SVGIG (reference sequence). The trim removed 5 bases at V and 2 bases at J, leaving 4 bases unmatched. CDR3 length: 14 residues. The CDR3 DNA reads TGTGCCTGGGCCCGGGACAGGGGGAACTATGGCTACACCTTC. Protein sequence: CAWARDRGNYGYTF.

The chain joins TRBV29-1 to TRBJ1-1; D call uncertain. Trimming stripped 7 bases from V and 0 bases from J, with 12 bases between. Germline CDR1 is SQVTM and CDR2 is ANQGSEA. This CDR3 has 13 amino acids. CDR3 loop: CSAREGMNTEAFF. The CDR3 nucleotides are TGCAGCGCTAGGGAGGGAATGAACACTGAAGCTTTCTTT.

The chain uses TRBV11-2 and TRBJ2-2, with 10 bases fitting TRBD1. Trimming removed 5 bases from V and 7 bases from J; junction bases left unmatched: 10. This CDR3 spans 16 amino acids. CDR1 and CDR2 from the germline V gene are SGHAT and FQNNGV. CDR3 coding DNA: TGTGCCAGCAGCATGGGACAGGGGATTTTGGGCGGGGAGCTGTTTTTT. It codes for CASSMGQGILGGELFF.

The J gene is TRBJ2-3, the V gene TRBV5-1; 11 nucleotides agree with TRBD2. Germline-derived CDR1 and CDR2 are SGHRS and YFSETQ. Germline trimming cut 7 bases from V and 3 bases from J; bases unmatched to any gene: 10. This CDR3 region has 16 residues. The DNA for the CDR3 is TGCGCCAGCGGTACTAGCGGGGGCGCGGTAACAGATACGCAGTATTTT. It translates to CASGTSGGAVTDTQYF.

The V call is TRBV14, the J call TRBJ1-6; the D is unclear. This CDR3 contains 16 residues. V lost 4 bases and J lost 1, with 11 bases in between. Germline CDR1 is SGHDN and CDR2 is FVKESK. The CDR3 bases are TGTGCCAGCAGCCGGTGGGCGAATTCCTATAATTCACCCCTCCACTTT. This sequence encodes CASSRWANSYNSPLHF.

The CDR3 protein is CASSYRQGGNSPLHF. DNA of the CDR3: TGTGCCAGCAGTTACCGACAGGGGGGTAATTCACCCCTCCACTTT. The V gene is TRBV6-5, the J gene TRBJ1-6; TRBD1 aligns across 9 bases. The CDR3 is made up of 15 amino acids. From germline, CDR1 is MNHEY and CDR2 SVGAGI. The trim removed 2 bases at V and 6 bases at J, leaving 2 bases unmatched.

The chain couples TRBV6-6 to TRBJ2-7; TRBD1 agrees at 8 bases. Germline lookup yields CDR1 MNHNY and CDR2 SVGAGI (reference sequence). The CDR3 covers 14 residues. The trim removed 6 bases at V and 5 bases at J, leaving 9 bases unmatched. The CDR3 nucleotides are TGTGCCAGCAGGACCGGACAGGGTAGAGACGAGCAGTACTTC. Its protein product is CASRTGQGRDEQYF.

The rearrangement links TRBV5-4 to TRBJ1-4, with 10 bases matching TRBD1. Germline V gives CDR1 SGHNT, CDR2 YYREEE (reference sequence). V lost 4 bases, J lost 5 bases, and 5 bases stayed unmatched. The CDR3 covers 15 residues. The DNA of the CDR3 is TGTGCCAGCAGCCTCCGGGACAGGGGAAATGAAAAACTGTTTTTT. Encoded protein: CASSLRDRGNEKLFF.

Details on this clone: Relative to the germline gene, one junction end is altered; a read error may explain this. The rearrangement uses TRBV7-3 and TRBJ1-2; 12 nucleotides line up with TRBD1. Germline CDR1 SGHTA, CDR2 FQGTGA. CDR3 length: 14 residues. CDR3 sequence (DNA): TGTGCCAGCAGCCTAAGGGGACAGGGGGCCGCTTCATACTTC. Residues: CASSLRGQGAASYF. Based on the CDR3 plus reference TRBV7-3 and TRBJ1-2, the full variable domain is GAGVSQTPSNKVTEKGKYVELRCDPISGHTALYWYRQSLGQGPEFLIYFQGTGAADDSGLPNDRFFAVRPEGSVSTLKIQRTERGDSAVYLCASSLRGQGAASYFGSGTRLTVV.

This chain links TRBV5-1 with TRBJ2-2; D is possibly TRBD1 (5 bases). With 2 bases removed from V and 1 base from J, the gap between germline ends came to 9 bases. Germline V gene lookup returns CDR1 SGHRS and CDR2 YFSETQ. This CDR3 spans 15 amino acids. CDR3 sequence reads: CASSLNRMNTGELFF. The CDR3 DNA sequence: TGCGCCAGCAGCTTAAACAGGATGAACACCGGGGAGCTGTTTTTT.

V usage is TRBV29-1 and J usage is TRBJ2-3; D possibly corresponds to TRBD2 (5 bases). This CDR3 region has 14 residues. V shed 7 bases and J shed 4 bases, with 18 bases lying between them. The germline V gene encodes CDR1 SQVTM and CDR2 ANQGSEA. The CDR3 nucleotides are TGCAGCGCCACTAAGTGGCCGGAGGCAGATACGCAGTATTTT. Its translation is CSATKWPEADTQYF.